This TCR beta chain is drawn from a study of siplizumab effects on memory and regulatory T cells. Study-level results: Memory cells seemed less diverse than naive T cells, which also seemed major contributors to the alloresponse.

Generated by immunoSEQ multiplex PCR, the TCRdb table keeps only in-frame clones and is missing some. The data contain about 110,000 clones, roughly 91% of them singletons. A single count supports this clone. What it binds is unknown. V was trimmed by 1 base and J by 6 bases, leaving 10 bases between them. This CDR3 comprises 14 residues. Germline loops: CDR1 SGHVS, CDR2 FNYEAQ. The gene calls are TRBV7-6 and TRBJ2-1; D ambiguous. The TCR comes from a human donor in good health. The sample was CD4+ T cells sorted from blood. CDR3 nucleotides: TGTGCCAGCAGCTTAGGTGCTTCGGTCAATGAGCAGTTCTTC. This sequence encodes CASSLGASVNEQFF.